The clone carrying this T cell receptor (beta chain) was picked up a small number of times. TCRdb fed the reads into MiXCR, producing one record per CDR3 protein. The repertoire holds 310,000 or so distinct CDR3 sequences, with around 25% as singletons. This entry is derived from a study of T cell repertoires in cytomegalovirus infection. Across the whole study: Public TCR beta signatures were indicative of both CMV infection and a matching HLA type.

The trim removed 4 bases at V and 6 bases at J, leaving 10 bases unmatched. Germline CDR1 and CDR2: KGHDR and SFDVKD. The CDR3 runs to 16 residues. The chain carries TRBV24-1 and TRBJ2-3; 9 bases match TRBD1. Sequencing was carried out using PBMCs. The clonotype was recovered from a human donor in good health (CMV status not recorded). Some clones in this sample may be carry-over from other donors' samples. This CDR3 is CATSDPTGGIADTQYF. As DNA, the CDR3 is TGTGCCACCAGTGACCCGACAGGGGGAATCGCGGATACGCAGTATTTT.